Below, 21 T cell receptor beta chains from the same sample are listed, as sequenced in a study of response to subunit inactivated influenza vaccine. TCRdb re-analysed the RT-PCR reads in MiXCR, keeping a single row per CDR3 protein. Of a few hundred thousand distinct CDR3 sequences in the sample, approximately 9.9% were seen once. Material: PBMCs from blood, obtained roughly 47 days after vaccination. All receptors come from a man between 45 and 60 years old who received an inactivated influenza vaccine.

V is TRBV5-1 and J is TRBJ1-1; D remains ambiguous. Germline lookup yields CDR1 SGHRS and CDR2 YFSETQ. Trimming took off 0 bases at V and 1 base at J, with 10 bases between the two ends. CDR3 size: 15 residues. This chain's CDR3 is CASSLGIGPNTEAFF. CDR3 nucleotides: TGCGCCAGCAGCTTGGGTATAGGCCCGAACACTGAAGCTTTCTTT.

The V call is TRBV9, the J call TRBJ2-5; the match to TRBD1 covers 8 bases. The CDR3 loop spans 15 amino acids. The J segment lost 5 bases and the V segment lost 1 base, leaving 7 bases of the junction unmatched. CDR1 is SGDLS, CDR2 YYNGEE, per germline. The CDR3 region is CASSVRGQEGETQYF. The CDR3 DNA reads as TGTGCCAGCAGCGTAAGGGGACAGGAGGGCGAGACCCAGTACTTC.

This chain connects TRBV4-3 to TRBJ2-7, with D possibly TRBD1 on 5 matching bases. This CDR3 is 14 amino acids long. The V gene lost 0 bases and the J gene lost 6 bases, with 12 bases spanning the gap. The germline V gene encodes CDR1 LGHNA and CDR2 YSLEER. CDR3 nucleotides: TGCGCCAGCAGCCAAGACCCCCAGGGTAGCGAGCAGTACTTC. Translated: CASSQDPQGSEQYF.

This clonotype occurred many times. The chain has TRBV4-3 and TRBJ2-7; D remains ambiguous. The length of the CDR3 is 13 residues. The germline gives CDR1 LGHNA, CDR2 YSLEER. With 3 bases removed from V and 5 bases from J, the gap between germline ends came to 11 bases. CDR3 region: CASSHRQAHEQYF. DNA for the CDR3: TGCGCCAGCAGCCACAGGCAGGCCCACGAGCAGTACTTC.

This clonotype was seen ten or more times. The chain links TRBV12-3 or TRBV12-4 to TRBJ1-2; 7 bases agree with TRBD1. Trimming at V came to 6 bases and at J to 7 bases, leaving 11 bases not matched to a gene. The CDR3 runs to 14 residues. The CDR3 loop is CASRPGGATIGYTF. The CDR3 DNA reads as TGTGCCAGCAGACCAGGGGGGGCGACTATTGGCTACACCTTC.

This clonotype came up once. V gene TRBV28 combines with J gene TRBJ2-3; maybe TRBD2 (6 bases). The CDR3 extends over 16 amino acids. Germline-derived CDR1 and CDR2 are MDHEN and SYDVKM. Trimming took off 2 bases at V and 0 bases at J, with 12 bases between the two ends. This CDR3 is CASSLRRVSSTDTQYF. CDR3 coding DNA: TGTGCCAGCAGTTTAAGGAGGGTTTCTAGCACAGATACGCAGTATTTT.

This clonotype has more than one count but fewer than ten. V is TRBV5-1 and J is TRBJ2-3; D possibly matches TRBD1 or TRBD2 (5 bases each). V lost 6 bases and J 2 bases, leaving 13 bases between the germline ends. CDR3 length: 14 residues. Germline V gene lookup returns CDR1 SGHRS and CDR2 YFSETQ. The CDR3 nucleotides read TGCGCCAGCATCGCAGGGAGCTACACAGATACGCAGTATTTT. This gives the protein CASIAGSYTDTQYF. The whole variable domain, filled in from reference TRBV5-1 and TRBJ2-3, reads KAGVTQTPRYLIKTRGQQVTLSCSPISGHRSVSWYQQTPGQGLQFLFEYFSETQRNKGNFPGRFSGRQFSNSRSEMNVSTLELGDSALYLCASIAGSYTDTQYFGPGTRLTVL.

The chain employs TRBV12-3 or TRBV12-4 and TRBJ1-2; no clear D. This CDR3 has 16 residues. V lost 5 bases and J lost 3, with 19 bases in between. The CDR3 loop is CASSPIGTASHYGYTF. The CDR3, as DNA: TGTGCCAGCAGTCCTATTGGAACTGCCTCCCACTATGGCTACACCTTC.

This clonotype was seen a few times. This chain joins TRBV20-1 and TRBJ2-5; unclear D gene. Per germline, CDR1 DFQATT and CDR2 SNEGSKA (reference sequence). V was clipped by 1 base and J by 3 bases, with 6 bases between them. The CDR3 has 12 amino acids. CDR3 in DNA: TGCAGTGCTAGAGGGGGTAAAGAGACCCAGTACTTC. Its protein is CSARGGKETQYF.

The chain recombines TRBV11-2 with TRBJ2-4, with 11 bases lining up with TRBD2. The CDR3 covers 19 residues. Germline trimming cut 5 bases from V and 0 bases from J; bases unmatched to any gene: 12. The germline V gene encodes CDR1 SGHAT and CDR2 FQNNGV. CDR3 bases: TGTGCCAGCAGCCCAACTAGCGGGAGAAAGGGCTCAGCCAAAAACATTCAGTACTTC. Protein sequence: CASSPTSGRKGSAKNIQYF.

The table lists this clonotype with a few counts. This chain connects TRBV5-6 to TRBJ2-1, with 9 nucleotides matching TRBD2. CDR3 length: 15 amino acids. Germline CDR1 and CDR2: SGHDT and YYEEEE. The V gene end was trimmed by 5 bases and the J gene end by 2 bases; junction bases not matched to a gene: 5. Written as DNA, the CDR3 is TGTGCCAGCAGTCTAGGGACTAGCACCTACAATGAGCAGTTCTTC. Its translation is CASSLGTSTYNEQFF.

This clonotype was recorded many times. The chain links TRBV20-1 to TRBJ2-7; TRBD2 matches at 13 bases. V shed 4 bases and J 5 bases; nucleotides not matched to a gene: 8. The V gene's germline CDR1 is DFQATT and CDR2 SNEGSKA (reference sequence). CDR3 length equals 15 residues. The CDR3 DNA reads TGCAGTGCTATCGGGACTAGCGGGGCGAGGGACGAGCAGTACTTC. Protein product: CSAIGTSGARDEQYF.

The chain employs TRBV11-2 and TRBJ2-7; 11 bases line up with TRBD2. Per the germline V gene, CDR1 is SGHAT and CDR2 is FQNNGV. Unmatched junction bases numbered 4, after V lost 0 bases and J lost 3 bases. CDR3 size: 16 residues. The CDR3 nucleotides are TGTGCCAGCAGCTTAGATGCTAGCGGGAGGATCTACGAGCAGTACTTC. It encodes CASSLDASGRIYEQYF.

This clonotype was counted between two and nine times. The chain carries TRBV12-3 or TRBV12-4 and TRBJ2-7; D possibly corresponds to TRBD2 (6 bases). The CDR3 consists of 12 residues. Trimming removed 10 bases from V and 4 bases from J, with 14 bases in between. CDR3 DNA: TGTGCCACCTTAGGGACTGGTTACGAGCAGTACTTC. It yields the protein CATLGTGYEQYF.

The chain employs TRBV5-1 and TRBJ2-5; 7 bases match TRBD1. Per germline, CDR1 SGHRS and CDR2 YFSETQ. The CDR3 length is 15 residues. With V trimmed by 0 bases and J by 5 bases, 7 bases remained unmatched. The CDR3 spells CASSLGQGKWETQYF. The DNA of the CDR3 is TGCGCCAGCAGCTTGGGACAGGGAAAATGGGAGACCCAGTACTTC. Complete variable domain (other parts from reference TRBV5-1 and TRBJ2-5): KAGVTQTPRYLIKTRGQQVTLSCSPISGHRSVSWYQQTPGQGLQFLFEYFSETQRNKGNFPGRFSGRQFSNSRSEMNVSTLELGDSALYLCASSLGQGKWETQYFGPGTRLLVL.

The chain recombines TRBV19 with TRBJ2-6; weak D call: TRBD1 (5 bases). V lost 7 bases, J lost 1 base, and 11 bases lay in between. Germline V CDR1 and CDR2: LNHDA, SQIVND (reference sequence). The CDR3 length is 15 residues. The CDR3 is CASTIRGSGANVLTF. The CDR3, as DNA: TGTGCCAGTACCATAAGGGGTTCTGGGGCCAACGTCCTGACTTTC.

The chain employs TRBV20-1 and TRBJ2-4; TRBD1 is a possible D gene (5 bases). CDR3 size: 14 residues. V dropped 7 bases and J dropped 0 bases, with 13 bases sitting between them. The germline gives CDR1 DFQATT, CDR2 SNEGSKA (reference sequence). The CDR3 sequence is CSVNRSLAKNIQYF. CDR3 nucleotides: TGCAGTGTTAACAGGAGCCTAGCCAAAAACATTCAGTACTTC.

The V call is TRBV18, the J call TRBJ2-3, with D possibly TRBD1 on 6 matching bases. This CDR3 spans 15 amino acids. V lost 4 bases and J lost 4, with 15 bases in between. Germline assignment: CDR1 KGHSH and CDR2 LQKENI. In DNA form, the CDR3 reads TGTGCCAGCTCACTTCGCCAGGGGAACCCAGATACGCAGTATTTT. Translation: CASSLRQGNPDTQYF.

This clonotype has at least ten counts. This sequence joins TRBV10-3 and TRBJ2-1, with TRBD1 matching 9 bases. The J segment lost 6 bases and the V segment lost 4 bases, leaving 7 bases of the junction unmatched. Germline CDR1 and CDR2: ENHRY and SYGVKD. The CDR3 consists of 15 residues. The CDR3 DNA reads as TGTGCCATCAGTGTCCCGGGACAGGGTTCCAATGAGCAGTTCTTC. It specifies CAISVPGQGSNEQFF.

This clonotype was observed a handful of times. The chain joins TRBV7-6 to TRBJ2-7; the D gene is possibly TRBD1 (6 bases). Trimming took 1 base from V and 1 from J, leaving 11 bases between them. This CDR3 comprises 15 residues. Germline V gene data show CDR1 as SGHVS and CDR2 as FNYEAQ. CDR3 coding DNA: TGTGCCAGCAGCTTAGACAGGGCACCTTCCTACGAGCAGTACTTC. Translated, it gives CASSLDRAPSYEQYF.

The chain recombines TRBV6-5 with TRBJ1-5; possibly TRBD1 for D (5 bases). The V gene lost 6 bases and the J gene lost 6 bases, with 15 bases spanning the gap. Germline loops: CDR1 MNHEY, CDR2 SVGAGI. The CDR3 is 14 amino acids. CDR3 sequence (DNA): TGTGCCAGCAGATACCAGGGTTATGGTCAGCCCCAGCATTTT. Translation gives CASRYQGYGQPQHF.